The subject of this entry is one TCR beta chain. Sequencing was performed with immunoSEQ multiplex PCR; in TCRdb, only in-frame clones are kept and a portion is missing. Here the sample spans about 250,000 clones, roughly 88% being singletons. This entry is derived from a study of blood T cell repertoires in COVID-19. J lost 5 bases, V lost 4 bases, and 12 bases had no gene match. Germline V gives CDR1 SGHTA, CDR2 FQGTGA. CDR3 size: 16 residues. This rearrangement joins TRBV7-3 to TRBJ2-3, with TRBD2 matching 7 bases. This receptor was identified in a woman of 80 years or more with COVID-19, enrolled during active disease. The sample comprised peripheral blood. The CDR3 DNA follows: TGTGCCAGCAGCTCAAAGTCTAGCGGTGGGGTAGATACGCAGTATTTT. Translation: CASSSKSSGGVDTQYF.